The TCR beta chain described here comes from a study of identifying expanded T cells in peripheral blood. Study-level points and caveats: Variance in clone template counts between approximately two-week samples significantly increased with total template count across all healthy donors.

About this clone: Antigen: not known.

The CDR3 loop spans 12 amino acids. V dropped 7 bases and J dropped 4 bases, with 12 bases sitting between them. Germline CDR1 is SQVTM and CDR2 is ANQGSEA. The table came from immunoSEQ multiplex PCR; TCRdb's copy has only in-frame clones and leaves some out. The repertoire holds approximately 120,000 clones, around 89% seen once, with about 8.6% in the top ten. Material for sequencing was blood. The chain carries TRBV29-1 and TRBJ2-3; perhaps TRBD1 as D (6 bases). The clonotype originates from a person aged 18-69 years in good health. CDR3 in amino acids: CSAMDSPDTQYF. The DNA for the CDR3 is TGCAGCGCAATGGACAGTCCAGATACGCAGTATTTT.